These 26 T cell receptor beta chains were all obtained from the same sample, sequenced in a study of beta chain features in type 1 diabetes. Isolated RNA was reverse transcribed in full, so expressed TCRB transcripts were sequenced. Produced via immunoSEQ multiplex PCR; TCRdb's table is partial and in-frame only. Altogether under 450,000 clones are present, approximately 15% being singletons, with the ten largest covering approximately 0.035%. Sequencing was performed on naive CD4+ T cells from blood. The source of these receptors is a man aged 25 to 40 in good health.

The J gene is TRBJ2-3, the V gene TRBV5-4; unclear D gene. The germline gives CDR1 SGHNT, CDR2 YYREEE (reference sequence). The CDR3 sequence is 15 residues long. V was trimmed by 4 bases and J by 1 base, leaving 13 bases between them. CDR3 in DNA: TGTGCCAGCAGCGAAGGGAATGTTGGCACAGATACGCAGTATTTT. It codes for CASSEGNVGTDTQYF. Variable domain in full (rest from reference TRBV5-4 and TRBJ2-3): ETGVTQSPTHLIKTRGQQVTLRCSSQSGHNTVSWYQQALGQGPQFIFQYYREEENGRGNFPPRFSGLQFPNYSSELNVNALELDDSALYLCASSEGNVGTDTQYFGPGTRLTVL.

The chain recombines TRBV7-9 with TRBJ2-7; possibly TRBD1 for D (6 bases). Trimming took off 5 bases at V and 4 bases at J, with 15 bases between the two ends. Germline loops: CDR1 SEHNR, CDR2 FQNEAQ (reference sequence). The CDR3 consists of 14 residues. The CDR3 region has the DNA TGTGCCAGCAGCAAACAGGGTATTGCGTACGAGCAGTACTTC. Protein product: CASSKQGIAYEQYF.

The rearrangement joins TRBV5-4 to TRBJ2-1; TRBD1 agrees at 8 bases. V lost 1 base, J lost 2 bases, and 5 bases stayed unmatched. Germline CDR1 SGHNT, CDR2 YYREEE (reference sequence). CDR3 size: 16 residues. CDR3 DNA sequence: TGTGCCAGCAGCTTGTCCGCAGGGGGCGCCTACAATGAGCAGTTCTTC. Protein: CASSLSAGGAYNEQFF.

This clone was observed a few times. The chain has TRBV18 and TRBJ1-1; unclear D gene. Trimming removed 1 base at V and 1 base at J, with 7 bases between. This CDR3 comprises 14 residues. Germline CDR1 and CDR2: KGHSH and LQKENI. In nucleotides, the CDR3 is TGTGCCAGCTCACCACTTGGGCAGAACACTGAAGCTTTCTTT. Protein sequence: CASSPLGQNTEAFF.

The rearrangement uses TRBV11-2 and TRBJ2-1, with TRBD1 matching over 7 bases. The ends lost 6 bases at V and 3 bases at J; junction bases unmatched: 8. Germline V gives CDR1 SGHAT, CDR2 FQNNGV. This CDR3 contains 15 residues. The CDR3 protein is CASRITGVIYNEQFF. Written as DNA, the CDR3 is TGTGCCAGCAGAATTACAGGGGTAATCTACAATGAGCAGTTCTTC.

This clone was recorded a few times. CDR3 nucleotide sequence: TGTGCCAGCAGTAACAGAGGTGGCACTGGGGCCAACGTCCTGACTTTC. Its protein product is CASSNRGGTGANVLTF. The chain is built from TRBV6-6 and TRBJ2-6, with D unresolved. The CDR3 has 16 amino acids. Per the germline V gene, CDR1 is MNHNY and CDR2 is SVGAGI (reference sequence). Trimming took off 5 bases at V and 2 bases at J, with 13 bases between the two ends.

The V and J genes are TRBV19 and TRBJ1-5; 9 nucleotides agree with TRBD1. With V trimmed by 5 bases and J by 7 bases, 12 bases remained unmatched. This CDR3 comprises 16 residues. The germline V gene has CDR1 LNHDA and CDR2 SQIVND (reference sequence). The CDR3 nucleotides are TGTGCCAGTAGTTCAAGAACAGGGGGCTTTAGACAGCCCCAGCATTTT. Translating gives CASSSRTGGFRQPQHF.

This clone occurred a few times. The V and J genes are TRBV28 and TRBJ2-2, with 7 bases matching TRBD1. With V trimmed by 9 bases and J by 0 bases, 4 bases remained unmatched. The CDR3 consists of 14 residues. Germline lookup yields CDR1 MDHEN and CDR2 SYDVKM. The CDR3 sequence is CASIRGTNTGELFF. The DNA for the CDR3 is TGTGCCAGTATCAGGGGGACGAACACCGGGGAGCTGTTTTTT.

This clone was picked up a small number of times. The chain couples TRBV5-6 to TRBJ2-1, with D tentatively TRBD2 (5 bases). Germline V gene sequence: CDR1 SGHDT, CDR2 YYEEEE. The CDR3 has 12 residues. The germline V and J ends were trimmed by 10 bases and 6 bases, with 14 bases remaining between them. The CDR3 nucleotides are TGTGCCGCCGGCCCACTAGGCAATGAGCAGTTCTTC. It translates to CAAGPLGNEQFF. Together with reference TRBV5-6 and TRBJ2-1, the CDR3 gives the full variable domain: DAGVTQSPTHLIKTRGQQVTLRCSPKSGHDTVSWYQQALGQGPQFIFQYYEEEERQRGNFPDRFSGHQFPNYSSELNVNALLLGDSALYLCAAGPLGNEQFFGPGTRLTVL.

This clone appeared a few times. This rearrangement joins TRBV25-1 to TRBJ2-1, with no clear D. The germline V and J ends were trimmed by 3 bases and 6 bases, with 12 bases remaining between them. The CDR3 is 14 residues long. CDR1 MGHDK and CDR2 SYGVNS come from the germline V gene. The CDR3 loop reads CASSELNVGNEQFF. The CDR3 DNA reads TGTGCCAGCAGTGAGTTGAATGTAGGCAATGAGCAGTTCTTC.

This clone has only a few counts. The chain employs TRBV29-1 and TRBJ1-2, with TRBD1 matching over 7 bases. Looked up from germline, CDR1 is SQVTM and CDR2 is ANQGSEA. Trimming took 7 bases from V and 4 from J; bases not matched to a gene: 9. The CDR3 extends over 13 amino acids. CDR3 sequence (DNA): TGCAGCGCATCAGGACAGGCGAGCTATGGCTACACCTTC. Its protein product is CSASGQASYGYTF.

The CDR3 loop is CASSDYGAQILQETQYF. The DNA of the CDR3 is TGTGCCAGCAGCGACTACGGGGCGCAAATTCTGCAAGAGACCCAGTACTTC. V and J are TRBV11-1 and TRBJ2-5; D could derive from TRBD1 or TRBD2 (5 bases each). The CDR3 contains 17 residues. Germline CDR1 is SGHAT and CDR2 is FQDESV (reference sequence). V was cut by 5 bases and J by 2 bases, with 21 bases left in between. The whole variable domain, remainder taken from reference TRBV11-1 and TRBJ2-5, is EAEVAQSPRYKITEKSQAVAFWCDPISGHATLYWYRQILGQGPELLVQFQDESVVDDSQLPKDRFSAERLKGVDSTLKIQPAELGDSAMYLCASSDYGAQILQETQYFGPGTRLLVL.

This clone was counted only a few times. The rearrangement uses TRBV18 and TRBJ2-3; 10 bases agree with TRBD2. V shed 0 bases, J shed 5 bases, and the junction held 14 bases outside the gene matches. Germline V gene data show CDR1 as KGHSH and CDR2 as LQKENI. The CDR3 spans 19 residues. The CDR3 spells CASSPPLGLAESWEDTQYF. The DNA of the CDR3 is TGTGCCAGCTCACCACCGCTAGGACTAGCGGAAAGTTGGGAAGATACGCAGTATTTT.

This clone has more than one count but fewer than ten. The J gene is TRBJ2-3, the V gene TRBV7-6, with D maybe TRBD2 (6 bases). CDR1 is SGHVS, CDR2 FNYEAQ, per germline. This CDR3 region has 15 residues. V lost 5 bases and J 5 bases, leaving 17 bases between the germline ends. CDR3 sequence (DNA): TGTGCCAGCAGCCCCCTATCCGGGGGTCAAGATACGCAGTATTTT. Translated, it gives CASSPLSGGQDTQYF.

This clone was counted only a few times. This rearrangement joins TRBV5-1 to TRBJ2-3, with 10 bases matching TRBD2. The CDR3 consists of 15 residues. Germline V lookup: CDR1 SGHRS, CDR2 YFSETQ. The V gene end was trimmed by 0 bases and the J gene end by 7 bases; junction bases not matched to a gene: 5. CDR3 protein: CASSLEAGGQNTQYF. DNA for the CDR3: TGCGCCAGCAGCTTGGAAGCGGGGGGGCAAAATACGCAGTATTTT. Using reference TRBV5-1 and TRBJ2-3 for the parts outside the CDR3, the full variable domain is KAGVTQTPRYLIKTRGQQVTLSCSPISGHRSVSWYQQTPGQGLQFLFEYFSETQRNKGNFPGRFSGRQFSNSRSEMNVSTLELGDSALYLCASSLEAGGQNTQYFGPGTRLTVL.

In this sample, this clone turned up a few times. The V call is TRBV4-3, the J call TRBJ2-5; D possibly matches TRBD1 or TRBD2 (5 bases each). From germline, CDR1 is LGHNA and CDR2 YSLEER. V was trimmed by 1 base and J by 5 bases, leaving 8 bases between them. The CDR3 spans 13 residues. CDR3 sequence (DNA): TGCGCCAGCAGCCAAGGGTGGGGGGAGACCCAGTACTTC. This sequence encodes CASSQGWGETQYF.

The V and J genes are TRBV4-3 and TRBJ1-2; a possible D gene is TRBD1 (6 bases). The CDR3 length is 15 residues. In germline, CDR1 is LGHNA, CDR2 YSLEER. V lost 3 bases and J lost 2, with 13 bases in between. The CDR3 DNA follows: TGCGCCAGCAGCCATTCCGGGACACGGAACTATGGCTACACCTTC. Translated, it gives CASSHSGTRNYGYTF.

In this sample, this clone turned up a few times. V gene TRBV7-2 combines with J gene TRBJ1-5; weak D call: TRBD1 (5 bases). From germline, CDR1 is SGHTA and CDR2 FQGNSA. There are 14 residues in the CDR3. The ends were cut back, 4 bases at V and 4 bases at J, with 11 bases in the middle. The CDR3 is CASSSESGNQPQHF. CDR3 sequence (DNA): TGTGCCAGCAGCTCGGAATCAGGGAATCAGCCCCAGCATTTT.

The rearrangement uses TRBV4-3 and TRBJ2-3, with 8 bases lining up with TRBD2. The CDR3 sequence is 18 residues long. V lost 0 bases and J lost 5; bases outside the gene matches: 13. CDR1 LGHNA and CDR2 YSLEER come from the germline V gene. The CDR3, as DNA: TGCGCCAGCAGCCAAGATCAACGACGGGGGGGCCAGGGAGATACGCAGTATTTT. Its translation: CASSQDQRRGGQGDTQYF.

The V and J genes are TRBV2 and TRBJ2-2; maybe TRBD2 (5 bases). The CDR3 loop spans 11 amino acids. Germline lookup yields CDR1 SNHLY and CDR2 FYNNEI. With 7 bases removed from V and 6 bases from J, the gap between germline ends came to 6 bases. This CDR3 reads CASKRSGELFF. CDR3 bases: TGTGCCAGCAAGCGGTCCGGGGAGCTGTTTTTT.

The CDR3 protein is CSGTGLIAEAFF. CDR3 coding DNA: TGCAGCGGAACAGGATTGATAGCTGAAGCTTTCTTT. The V and J genes are TRBV29-1 and TRBJ1-1; D is perhaps TRBD1 (5 bases). Between the trimmed V and J ends, which lost 7 bases and 6 bases, there was a span of 15 bases. The CDR3 covers 12 residues. Germline CDR1 is SQVTM and CDR2 is ANQGSEA.

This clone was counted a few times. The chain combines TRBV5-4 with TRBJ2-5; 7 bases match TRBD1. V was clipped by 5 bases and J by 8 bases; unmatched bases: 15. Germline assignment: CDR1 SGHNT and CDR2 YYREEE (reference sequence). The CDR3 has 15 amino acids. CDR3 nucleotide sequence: TGTGCCAGCAGACCCAGGGACAGCCCGCTTTCAACCCAGTACTTC. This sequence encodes CASRPRDSPLSTQYF.

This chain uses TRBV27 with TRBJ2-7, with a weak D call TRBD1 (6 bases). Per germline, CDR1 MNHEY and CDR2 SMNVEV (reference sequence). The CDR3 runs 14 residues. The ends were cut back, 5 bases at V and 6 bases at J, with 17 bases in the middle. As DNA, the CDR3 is TGTGCCAGCAGTCCCCGTGACAGGTCTCCCGAGCAGTACTTC. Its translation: CASSPRDRSPEQYF.

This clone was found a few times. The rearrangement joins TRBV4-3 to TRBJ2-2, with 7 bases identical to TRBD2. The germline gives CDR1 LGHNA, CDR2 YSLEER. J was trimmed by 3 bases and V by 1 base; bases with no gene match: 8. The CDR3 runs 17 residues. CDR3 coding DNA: TGCGCCAGCAGCCAAGGTCGGCGGGGGTCCTACACCGGGGAGCTGTTTTTT. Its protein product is CASSQGRRGSYTGELFF.

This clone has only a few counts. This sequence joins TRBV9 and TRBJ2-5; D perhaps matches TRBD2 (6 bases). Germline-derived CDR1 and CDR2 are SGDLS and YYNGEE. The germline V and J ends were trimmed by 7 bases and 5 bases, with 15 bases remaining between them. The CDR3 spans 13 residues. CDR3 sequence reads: CASSGLALETQYF. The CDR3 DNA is TGTGCCAGCTCGGGGCTAGCGCTGGAGACCCAGTACTTC.

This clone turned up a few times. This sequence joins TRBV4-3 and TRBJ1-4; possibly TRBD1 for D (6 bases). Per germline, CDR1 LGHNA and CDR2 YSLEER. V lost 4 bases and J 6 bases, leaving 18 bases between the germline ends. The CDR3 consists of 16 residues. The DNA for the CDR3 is TGCGCCAGCAGCCGCAGATCGGGGAGGGGGGATGAAAAACTGTTTTTT. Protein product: CASSRRSGRGDEKLFF.